This TCR beta chain comes out of a study of T cell clonality in common variable immunodeficiency. Study-wide findings and caveats: Fewer TCRbeta clones were shared among CVID subjects than controls.

Sequencing was performed with immunoSEQ multiplex PCR; in TCRdb, only in-frame clones are kept and a portion is missing. The sample shows about 37,000 clones, none of them appearing just once. This clone appeared many times. Its antigen remains unknown. The sequenced fragment ends 3 residues before the CDR3 boundary, so the rest is inferred from the germline J gene. Germline lookup yields CDR1 SNHLY and CDR2 FYNNEI. The CDR3 loop spans 15 amino acids. Trimming cost V 6 bases and J 0 bases, with 12 bases left between them. Material for sequencing was peripheral blood mononuclear cells. The chain recombines TRBV2 with TRBJ2-1; D is possibly TRBD1 (5 bases). The sequence derives from a person between 18 and 70 years old in good health. The covered CDR3 bases are TGTGCCAGCAGCAAAGGGGTTTTCTCCTACAATGAG. Protein: CASSKGVFSYNE. The complete CDR3 sequence is CASSKGVFSYNEQFF. The full variable domain, its missing parts supplied by reference TRBV2 and TRBJ2-1, is EPEVTQTPSHQVTQMGQEVILRCVPISNHLYFYWYRQILGQKVEFLVSFYNNEISEKSEIFDDQFSVERPDGSNFTLKIRSTKLEDSAMYFCASSKGVFSYNEQFFGPGTRLTVL.